Detailed here is one TCR beta chain. Germline assignment: CDR1 MGHRA and CDR2 YSYEKL. The length of the CDR3 is 15 residues. V dropped 7 bases and J dropped 3 bases, with 18 bases sitting between them. These data belong to a study of T cells in Graves' hyperthyroidism and ophthalmopathy. Hyperthyroidism had been newly diagnosed in patients aged 18 to 65, and its duration was under 2 months. TCR beta CDR3 sequences were amplified from RNA transcripts. First-round RT-PCR targeting the TCR CDR3 was performed with the HTBI primer set. Each CDR3 protein gets one entry after TCRdb re-called the multiplex PCR reads with MiXCR. The data show 380,000 or so distinct CDR3 sequences, over 15% seen once.

The origin of this receptor is a woman aged 18-29 years with Graves' hyperthyroidism. Sequencing was done on a sample of blood. The rearrangement links TRBV4-1 to TRBJ1-2; D call uncertain. CDR3 loop: CASNHRSKQDYGYTF. The CDR3 DNA sequence: TGCGCCAGCAACCACCGGTCCAAGCAAGACTATGGCTACACCTTC.